These 13 T cell receptor beta chains share one sample of origin, sequenced in a study of cytomegalovirus exposure and HLA in healthy donors. Sequencing used immunoSEQ multiplex PCR; TCRdb keeps in-frame clones, though not all of them. The sample contains about 280,000 clones, approximately 86% of which appear only once. The material sequenced was PBMCs. The source is a woman aged 18-29 years in good health and CMV-seronegative.

V usage is TRBV12-5 and J usage is TRBJ1-4; a weak D match, TRBD1 (6 bases). The length of the CDR3 is 14 residues. In germline, CDR1 is LGHNT, CDR2 FRNRAP. The germline V and J ends were trimmed by 4 bases and 8 bases, with 14 bases remaining between them. CDR3 nucleotides: TGTGCTAGTGGTTACACAGGGACGGGGGAAAAACTGTTTTTT. It translates to CASGYTGTGEKLFF.

This rearrangement joins TRBV27 to TRBJ1-2; D gene unclear. The CDR3 consists of 13 residues. The V gene lost 6 bases and the J gene lost 1 base, with 9 bases spanning the gap. Per germline, CDR1 MNHEY and CDR2 SMNVEV (reference sequence). In nucleotides, the CDR3 is TGTGCCAGCAGCTTGCGGTTTAACTATGGCTACACCTTC. It encodes CASSLRFNYGYTF.

A word on this clone: The same CDR3 can be traced to other DNA sequences in this sample. The rearrangement uses TRBV6-6 and TRBJ1-5, with 8 nucleotides matching TRBD1. Germline V lookup: CDR1 MNHNY, CDR2 SVGAGI (reference sequence). This CDR3 comprises 14 residues. V was pared by 6 bases and J by 1 base, with 2 bases of the junction left unmatched. In DNA form, the CDR3 reads TGTGCCAGCAGCAGGACAGGGAGCAATCAGCCCCAGCATTTT. This sequence encodes CASSRTGSNQPQHF.

The J gene is TRBJ2-2, the V gene TRBV5-1, with D possibly matching TRBD1 (6 bases). V was clipped by 0 bases and J by 7 bases, with 10 bases between them. The CDR3 has 14 amino acids. CDR1 and CDR2 (germline): SGHRS, YFSETQ. CDR3 nucleotide sequence: TGCGCCAGCAGCTTGGAGTTAGGGGGCGGGGAGCTGTTTTTT. Encoded protein: CASSLELGGGELFF.

This clone was detected once. This CDR3 reads CSVPGTGFMNTEAFF. In nucleotides, the CDR3 is TGCAGCGTACCCGGGACAGGGTTTATGAACACTGAAGCTTTCTTT. This sequence joins TRBV29-1 and TRBJ1-1, with 9 bases aligning to TRBD1. CDR3 size: 15 residues. V shed 6 bases and J 0 bases; nucleotides not matched to a gene: 8. Germline V gene sequence: CDR1 SQVTM, CDR2 ANQGSEA.

This clone has a single count. V gene TRBV9 combines with J gene TRBJ1-3; 7 positions match TRBD1. CDR3 length: 15 residues. Germline CDR1 is SGDLS and CDR2 is YYNGEE. The V gene end was trimmed by 0 bases and the J gene end by 3 bases; junction bases not matched to a gene: 3. CDR3: CASSVEGAVGNTIYF. For the CDR3, the DNA is TGTGCCAGCAGCGTAGAGGGGGCTGTTGGAAACACCATATATTTT.

The chain joins TRBV5-4 to TRBJ2-7, with 7 bases fitting TRBD2. V lost 2 bases to trimming and J lost 7 bases; unmatched junction nucleotides: 6. The CDR3 has 13 amino acids. The V gene's germline CDR1 is SGHNT and CDR2 YYREEE (reference sequence). CDR3 DNA sequence: TGTGCCAGCAGCTTCGGCGGGAGTGATGAGCAGTACTTC. Its translation is CASSFGGSDEQYF.

The V call is TRBV28, the J call TRBJ1-1, with D possibly matching TRBD1 (6 bases). This CDR3 comprises 16 residues. Trimming pared 6 bases from V and 6 bases from J, leaving 23 bases between. Per the germline V gene, CDR1 is MDHEN and CDR2 is SYDVKM. CDR3 sequence (DNA): TGTGCCAGCAGCCTTGTGCCGACAGGTTATGGATCTGAAGCTTTCTTT. It encodes CASSLVPTGYGSEAFF.

This clone has a single count. The chain uses TRBV9 and TRBJ1-2, with 11 bases that match TRBD1. This CDR3 contains 14 residues. CDR1 and CDR2 (germline): SGDLS, YYNGEE. V lost 3 bases to trimming and J lost 4 bases; unmatched junction nucleotides: 2. CDR3 nucleotide sequence: TGTGCCAGCAGCGCGGGACAGGGGGTCTATGGCTACACCTTC. This codes for CASSAGQGVYGYTF. Supplemented by reference TRBV9 and TRBJ1-2, the full variable domain reads DSGVTQTPKHLITATGQRVTLRCSPRSGDLSVYWYQQSLDQGLQFLIQYYNGEERAKGNILERFSAQQFPDLHSELNLSSLELGDSALYFCASSAGQGVYGYTFGSGTRLTVV.

The gene calls are TRBV10-2 and TRBJ1-1, with D possibly matching TRBD1 (5 bases). This CDR3 has 13 amino acids. V was clipped by 8 bases and J by 5 bases, with 15 bases between them. Germline CDR1 WSHSY, CDR2 SAAADI. This CDR3 reads CASSRAGGTEAFF. CDR3 DNA: TGCGCCAGCTCAAGGGCGGGGGGAACTGAAGCTTTCTTT.

The CDR3, as DNA: TGCGCCAGCAGCCAAGAGCAAACAGGTGGTCAGAGCATCAATGAGCAGTTCTTC. It translates to CASSQEQTGGQSINEQFF. J is TRBJ2-1 and V is TRBV4-1; weak D call: TRBD1 (5 bases). The germline V gene has CDR1 MGHRA and CDR2 YSYEKL. The CDR3 covers 18 residues. V lost 0 bases to trimming and J lost 6 bases, with 21 bases between them.

The J gene is TRBJ2-1, the V gene TRBV2; D is perhaps TRBD2 (5 bases). The V end lost 8 bases, the J end lost 12 bases, and 17 bases lay between the germline ends. The CDR3 sequence is 12 residues long. Germline CDR1 and CDR2: SNHLY and FYNNEI. The CDR3 DNA follows: TGTGCCAGCTCGAGGGAAGGACCTAGGCAGTTCTTC. Its translation is CASSREGPRQFF.

In DNA form, the CDR3 reads TGTGCCAGCAGCCAGAGCACAGATACGCAGTATTTT. It codes for CASSQSTDTQYF. The rearrangement joins TRBV2 to TRBJ2-3; unclear D gene. This CDR3 is 12 amino acids long. Germline V gene data show CDR1 as SNHLY and CDR2 as FYNNEI. Deletions cut 6 bases from V and 0 bases from J, with 4 bases between.